This T cell receptor delta chain was sequenced during a study of γδ T cells in repeated Plasmodium falciparum infection. Study-wide context: Timepoints: baseline, immediately before selected infections, and 21 days after every infection.

Vgamma9/Vdelta2+ and Vdelta2-negative gammadelta T cells were flow-sorted from PBMC for bulk sequencing. TCRdb used CATT to re-call clones from the multiplex PCR reads. The repertoire consists of 55,000 to 70,000 delta-chain clones, with around 1.8% occurring once and the leading ten covering 15%. Trimming at V came to 4 bases and at J to 7 bases, leaving 36 bases not matched to a gene. This CDR3 has 24 residues. Looked up from germline, CDR1 is TSWWSYY and CDR2 is QGS. Comments on this clone: The amino acid sequence in TCRdb belongs to a much larger clone and departs from this DNA's translation at residue 18, likely a sequencing read error; the sequence shown is translated from the DNA.

V and J are TRDV1 and TRDJ1; 10 bases map to TRDD3. In the absence of a J gene in TCRdb, the DNA was matched to germline to assign it here. The specimen sequenced was gamma-delta T cells from blood. This sequence was found in a pool of human donors (malaria-infected and uninfected, not separated). CDR3 region: CALGGEMPSYLSLLTGGSFGKLIF. DNA of the CDR3: TGTGCTCTTGGGGGAGAGATGCCTTCCTATCTCTCTCTCCTAACTGGGGGATCTTTCGGTAAACTCATCTTT.